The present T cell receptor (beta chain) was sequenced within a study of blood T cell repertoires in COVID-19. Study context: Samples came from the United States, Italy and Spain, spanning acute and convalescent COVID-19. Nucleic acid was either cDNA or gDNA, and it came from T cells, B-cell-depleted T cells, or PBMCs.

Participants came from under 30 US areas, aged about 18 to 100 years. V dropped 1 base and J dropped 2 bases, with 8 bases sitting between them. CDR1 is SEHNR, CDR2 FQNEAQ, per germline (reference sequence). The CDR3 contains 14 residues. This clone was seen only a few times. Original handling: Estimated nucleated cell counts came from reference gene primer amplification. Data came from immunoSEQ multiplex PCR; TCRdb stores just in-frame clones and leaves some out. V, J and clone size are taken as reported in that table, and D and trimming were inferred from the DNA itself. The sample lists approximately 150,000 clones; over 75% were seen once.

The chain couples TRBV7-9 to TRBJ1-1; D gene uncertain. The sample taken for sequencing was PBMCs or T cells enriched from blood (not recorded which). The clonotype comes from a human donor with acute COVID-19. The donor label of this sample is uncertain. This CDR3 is CASSLVGTNTEAFF. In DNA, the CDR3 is TGTGCCAGCAGCTTAGTCGGTACTAACACTGAAGCTTTCTTT. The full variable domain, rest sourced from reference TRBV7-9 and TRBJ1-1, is DTGVSQNPRHKITKRGQNVTFRCDPISEHNRLYWYRQTLGQGPEFLTYFQNEAQLEKSRLLSDRFSAERPKGSFSTLEIQRTEQGDSAMYLCASSLVGTNTEAFFGQGTRLTVV.